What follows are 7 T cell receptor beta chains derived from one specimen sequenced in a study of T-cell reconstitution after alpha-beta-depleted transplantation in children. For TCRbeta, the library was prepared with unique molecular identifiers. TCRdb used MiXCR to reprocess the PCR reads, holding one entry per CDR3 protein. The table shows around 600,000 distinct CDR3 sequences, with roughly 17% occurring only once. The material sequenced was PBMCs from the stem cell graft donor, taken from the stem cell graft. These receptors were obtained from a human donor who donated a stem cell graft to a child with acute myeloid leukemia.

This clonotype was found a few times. In DNA form, the CDR3 reads TGTGCCAGCACTCAAGGGACAGGGTGGTCCTACGAGCAGTACGTC. It translates to CASTQGTGWSYEQYV. The chain employs TRBV6-1 and TRBJ2-7, with TRBD1 matching 9 bases. V gave up 7 bases and J gave up 1 base; unmatched junction bases: 8. Germline V gives CDR1 MNHNS, CDR2 SASEGT. The CDR3 is made up of 15 amino acids.

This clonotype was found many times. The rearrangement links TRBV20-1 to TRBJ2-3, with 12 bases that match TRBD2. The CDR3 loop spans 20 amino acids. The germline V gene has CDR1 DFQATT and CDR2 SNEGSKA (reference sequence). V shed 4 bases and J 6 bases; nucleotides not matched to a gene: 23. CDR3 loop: CSAKAPRLAGALTTADTQYF. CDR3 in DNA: TGCAGTGCTAAAGCCCCCCGACTAGCGGGGGCCCTAACCACAGCCGATACGCAGTATTTT.

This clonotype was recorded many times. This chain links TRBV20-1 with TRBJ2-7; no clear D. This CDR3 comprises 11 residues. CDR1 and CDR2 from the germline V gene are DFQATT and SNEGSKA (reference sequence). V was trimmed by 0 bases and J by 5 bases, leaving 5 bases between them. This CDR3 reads CSARDLNEQYF. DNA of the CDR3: TGCAGTGCTAGAGATCTGAACGAGCAGTACTTC.

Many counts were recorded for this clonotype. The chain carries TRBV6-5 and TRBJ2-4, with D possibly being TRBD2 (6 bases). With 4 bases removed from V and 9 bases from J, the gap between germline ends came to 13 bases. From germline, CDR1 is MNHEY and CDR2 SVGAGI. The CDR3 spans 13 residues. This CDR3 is CASSSPGVGIQYF. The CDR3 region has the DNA TGTGCCAGCAGTTCCCCGGGGGTCGGCATTCAGTACTTC.

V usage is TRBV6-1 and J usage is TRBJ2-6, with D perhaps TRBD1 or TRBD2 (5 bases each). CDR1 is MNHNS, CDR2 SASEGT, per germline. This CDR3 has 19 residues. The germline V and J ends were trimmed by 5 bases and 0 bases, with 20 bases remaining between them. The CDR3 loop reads CASSPRSEGKGSGANVLTF. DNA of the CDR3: TGTGCCAGCAGTCCCCGTAGCGAGGGGAAAGGCTCTGGGGCCAACGTCCTGACTTTC.

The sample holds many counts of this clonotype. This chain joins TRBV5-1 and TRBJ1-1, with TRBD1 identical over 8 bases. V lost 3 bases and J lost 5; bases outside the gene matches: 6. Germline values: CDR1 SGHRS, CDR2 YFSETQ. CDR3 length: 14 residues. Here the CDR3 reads CASSYDRGGTEAFF. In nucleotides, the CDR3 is TGCGCCAGCAGCTACGACAGGGGTGGTACTGAAGCTTTCTTT.

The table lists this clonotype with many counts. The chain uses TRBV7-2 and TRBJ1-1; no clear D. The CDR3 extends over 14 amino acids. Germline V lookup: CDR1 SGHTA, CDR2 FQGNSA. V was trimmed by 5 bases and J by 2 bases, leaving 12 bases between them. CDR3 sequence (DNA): TGTGCCAGCAGCATACTCCGCGAAAACACTGAAGCTTTCTTT. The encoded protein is CASSILRENTEAFF.